Sequencing of this T cell receptor (beta chain) was carried out in a study of blood T cells in healthy people across ages. This CDR3 has 13 amino acids. Trimming removed 6 bases from V and 7 bases from J, with 13 bases in between. Germline V gene lookup returns CDR1 MNHNY and CDR2 SVGAGI (reference sequence). A J-beta primer mix and a sample-barcoded 5' primer were used in a second PCR of roughly 6 to 12 cycles. TCRdb fed the 5' RACE reads into MiXCR, producing one record per CDR3 protein. The sample includes 920,000 or so distinct CDR3 sequences, 45% of them seen just once. Sequencing was performed on blood. The gene calls are TRBV6-6 and TRBJ2-4; perhaps TRBD1 as D (6 bases). The receptor's source is a woman aged 55 to 70 in good health. The CDR3 DNA sequence: TGTGCCAGCAGAGGCGGCCAGGGGAACATTCAGTACTTC. Its translation is CASRGGQGNIQYF.